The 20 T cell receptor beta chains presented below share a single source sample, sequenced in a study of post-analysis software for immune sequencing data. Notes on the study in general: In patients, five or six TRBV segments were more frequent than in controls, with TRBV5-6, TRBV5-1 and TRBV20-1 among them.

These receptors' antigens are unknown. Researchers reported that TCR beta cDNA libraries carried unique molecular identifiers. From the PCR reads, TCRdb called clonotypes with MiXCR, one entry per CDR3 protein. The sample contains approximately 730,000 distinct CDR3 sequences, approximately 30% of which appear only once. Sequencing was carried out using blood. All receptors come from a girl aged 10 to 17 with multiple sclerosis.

For the CDR3, the DNA is TGTGCCAGCAGCCCCGGTTTAGGCCAGGGAAACATTCAGTACTTC. It translates to CASSPGLGQGNIQYF. The chain links TRBV7-9 to TRBJ2-4; perhaps TRBD1 as D (5 bases). Per germline, CDR1 SEHNR and CDR2 FQNEAQ (reference sequence). This CDR3 has 15 amino acids. V lost 5 bases to trimming and J lost 6 bases, with 17 bases between them.

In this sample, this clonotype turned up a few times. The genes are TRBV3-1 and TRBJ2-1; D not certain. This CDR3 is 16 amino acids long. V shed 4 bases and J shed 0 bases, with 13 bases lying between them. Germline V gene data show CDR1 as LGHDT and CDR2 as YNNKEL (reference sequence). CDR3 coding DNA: TGTGCCAGCAGCCCCTTAGACCCGAACTCCTACAATGAGCAGTTCTTC. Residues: CASSPLDPNSYNEQFF.

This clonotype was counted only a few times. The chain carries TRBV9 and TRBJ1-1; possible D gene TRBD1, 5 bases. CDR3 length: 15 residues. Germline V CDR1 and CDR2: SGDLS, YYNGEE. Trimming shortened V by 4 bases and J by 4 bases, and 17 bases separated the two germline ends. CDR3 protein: CASSPTGGSRTEAFF. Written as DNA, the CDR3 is TGTGCCAGCAGCCCCACGGGGGGAAGTCGCACTGAAGCTTTCTTT.

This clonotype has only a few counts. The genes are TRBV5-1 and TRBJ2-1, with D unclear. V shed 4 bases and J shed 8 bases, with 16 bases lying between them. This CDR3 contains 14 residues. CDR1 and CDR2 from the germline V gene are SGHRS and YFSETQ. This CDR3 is CASSPAVRHDEQFF. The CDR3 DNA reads TGCGCCAGCAGCCCGGCAGTCCGACACGATGAGCAGTTCTTC.

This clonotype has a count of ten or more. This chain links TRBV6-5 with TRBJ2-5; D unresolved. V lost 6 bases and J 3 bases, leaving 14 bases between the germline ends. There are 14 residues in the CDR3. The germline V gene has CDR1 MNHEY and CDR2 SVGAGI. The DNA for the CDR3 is TGTGCCAGCAGCCCCGGGCAGCTCAAAGAGACCCAGTACTTC. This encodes CASSPGQLKETQYF.

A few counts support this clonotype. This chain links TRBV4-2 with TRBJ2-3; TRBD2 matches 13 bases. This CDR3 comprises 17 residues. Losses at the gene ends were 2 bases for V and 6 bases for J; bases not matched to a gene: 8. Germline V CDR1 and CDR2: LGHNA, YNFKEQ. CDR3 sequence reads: CASSQRLAGGRIDTQYF. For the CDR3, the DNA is TGTGCCAGCAGCCAACGACTAGCGGGGGGCCGAATCGATACGCAGTATTTT.

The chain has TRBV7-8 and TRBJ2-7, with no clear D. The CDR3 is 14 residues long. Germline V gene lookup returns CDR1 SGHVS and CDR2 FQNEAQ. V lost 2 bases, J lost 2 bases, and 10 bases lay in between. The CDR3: CASSLKVVTYEQYF. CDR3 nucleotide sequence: TGTGCCAGCAGCTTAAAGGTGGTAACCTACGAGCAGTACTTC. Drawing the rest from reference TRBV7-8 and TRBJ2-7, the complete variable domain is GAGVSQSPRYKVAKRGQDVALRCDPISGHVSLFWYQQALGQGPEFLTYFQNEAQLDKSGLPSDRFFAERPEGSVSTLKIQRTQQEDSAVYLCASSLKVVTYEQYFGPGTRLTVT.

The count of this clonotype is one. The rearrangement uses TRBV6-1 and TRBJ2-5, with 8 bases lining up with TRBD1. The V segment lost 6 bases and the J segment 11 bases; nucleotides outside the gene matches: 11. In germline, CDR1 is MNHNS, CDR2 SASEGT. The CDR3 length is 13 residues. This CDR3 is CASRNRGAYGQYF. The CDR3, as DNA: TGTGCCAGCAGAAACAGGGGGGCCTACGGGCAGTACTTC.

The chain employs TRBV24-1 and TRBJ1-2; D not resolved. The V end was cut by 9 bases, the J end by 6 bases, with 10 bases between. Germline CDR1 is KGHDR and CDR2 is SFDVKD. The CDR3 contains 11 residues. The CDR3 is CATRSLDGYTF. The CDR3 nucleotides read TGTGCCACCCGGTCCCTCGATGGCTACACCTTC.

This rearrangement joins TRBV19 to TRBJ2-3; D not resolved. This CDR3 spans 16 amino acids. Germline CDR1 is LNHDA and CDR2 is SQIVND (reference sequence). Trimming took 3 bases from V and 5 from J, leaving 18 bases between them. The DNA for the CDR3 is TGTGCCAGTAGTATTCTGCCCGGGTGGGAAAGAGATACGCAGTATTTT. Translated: CASSILPGWERDTQYF.

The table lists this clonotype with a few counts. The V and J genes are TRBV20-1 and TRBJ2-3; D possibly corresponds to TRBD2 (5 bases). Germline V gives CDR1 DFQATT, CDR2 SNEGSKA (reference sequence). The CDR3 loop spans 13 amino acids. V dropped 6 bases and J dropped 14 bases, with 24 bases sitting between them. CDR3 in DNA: TGCAGTGCCCCAGCCCGAGTTGCTGCCGGAGGGTATTTT. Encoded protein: CSAPARVAAGGYF.

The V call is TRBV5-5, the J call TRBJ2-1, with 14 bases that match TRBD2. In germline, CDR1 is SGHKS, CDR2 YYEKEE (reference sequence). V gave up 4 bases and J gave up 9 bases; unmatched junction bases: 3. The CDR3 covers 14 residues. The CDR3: CASSGGLAGGEQFF. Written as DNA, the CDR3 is TGTGCCAGCAGCGGAGGACTAGCGGGGGGTGAGCAGTTCTTC.

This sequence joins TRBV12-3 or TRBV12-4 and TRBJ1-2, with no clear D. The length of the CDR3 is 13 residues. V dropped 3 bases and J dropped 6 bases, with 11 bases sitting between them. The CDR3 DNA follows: TGTGCCAGCAGTTTCATAATGCGCCATGGCTACACCTTC. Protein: CASSFIMRHGYTF.

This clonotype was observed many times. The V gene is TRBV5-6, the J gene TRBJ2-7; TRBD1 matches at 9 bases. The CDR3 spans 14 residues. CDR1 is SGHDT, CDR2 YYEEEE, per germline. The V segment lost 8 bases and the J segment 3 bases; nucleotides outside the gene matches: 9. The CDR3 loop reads CASNTGTGNYEQYF. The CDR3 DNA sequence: TGTGCCAGTAACACCGGGACAGGGAACTACGAGCAGTACTTC.

The chain's CDR3 is CASSSQQGGSYEQYF. The CDR3 DNA sequence: TGCGCCAGCAGCTCCCAACAGGGGGGTAGCTACGAGCAGTACTTC. The V gene is TRBV5-1, the J gene TRBJ2-7, with TRBD1 matching over 8 bases. CDR1 is SGHRS, CDR2 YFSETQ, per germline. CDR3 size: 15 residues. V dropped 3 bases and J dropped 3; count of bases not matched to a gene: 8.

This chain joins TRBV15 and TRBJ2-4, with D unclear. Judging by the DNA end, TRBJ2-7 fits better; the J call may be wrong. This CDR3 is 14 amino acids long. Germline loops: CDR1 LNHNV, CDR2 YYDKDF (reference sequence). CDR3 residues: CATSRDLTEYEQYF. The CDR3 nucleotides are TGTGCCACCAGCAGAGATCTGACCGAGTACGAGCAGTACTTC.

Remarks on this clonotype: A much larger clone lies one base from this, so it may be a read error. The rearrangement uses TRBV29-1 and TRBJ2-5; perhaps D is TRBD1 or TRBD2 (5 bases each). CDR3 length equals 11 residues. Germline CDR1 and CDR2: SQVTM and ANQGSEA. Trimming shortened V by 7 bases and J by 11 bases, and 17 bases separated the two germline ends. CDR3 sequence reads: CSADYRNEQYF. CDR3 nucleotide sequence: TGCAGCGCCGACTACAGGAATGAGCAGTACTTC. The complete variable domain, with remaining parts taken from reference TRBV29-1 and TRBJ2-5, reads SAVISQKPSRDICQRGTSLTIQCQVDSQVTMMFWYRQQPGQSLTLIATANQGSEATYESGFVIDKFPISRPNLTFSTLTVSNMSPEDSSIYLCSADYRNEQYFGPGTRLLVL.

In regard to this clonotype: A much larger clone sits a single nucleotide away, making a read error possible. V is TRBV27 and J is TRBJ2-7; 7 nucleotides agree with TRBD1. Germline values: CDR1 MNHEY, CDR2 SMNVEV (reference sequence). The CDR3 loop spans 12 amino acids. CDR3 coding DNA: TGTGTCAGCAGTTTACAGGGGCGGGAGCAGTACTTC. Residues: CVSSLQGREQYF.

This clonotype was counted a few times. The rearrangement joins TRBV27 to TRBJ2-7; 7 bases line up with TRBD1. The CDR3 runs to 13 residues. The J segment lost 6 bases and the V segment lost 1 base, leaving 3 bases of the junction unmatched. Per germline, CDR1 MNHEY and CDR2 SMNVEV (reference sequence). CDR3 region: CASSLLGQAEQYF. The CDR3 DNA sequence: TGTGCCAGCAGTTTATTAGGACAGGCCGAGCAGTACTTC.

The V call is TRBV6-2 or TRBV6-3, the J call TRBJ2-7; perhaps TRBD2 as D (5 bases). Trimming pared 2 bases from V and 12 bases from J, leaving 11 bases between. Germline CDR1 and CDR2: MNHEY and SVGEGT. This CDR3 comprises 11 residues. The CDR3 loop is CASSYLGDPYF. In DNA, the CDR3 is TGTGCCAGCAGTTACCTCGGGGATCCGTACTTC.